Listed here are 21 T cell receptor beta chains from one sample, sequenced in a study of spatial heterogeneity in lung cancer. TCRdb passed the 5' RACE reads through MiXCR, listing each CDR3 protein once. The data contain more than 25,000 distinct CDR3 sequences, around 6.9% of them singletons. These receptors have no known antigen. Time point described: sample taken at primary tumor resection. Study-wide results and caveats: One measure, the expanded intratumoral alpha and beta TCR count, tracked tumor mutation counts.

The specimen comprised lung tumor tissue, sampled at surgery. These receptors were collected from a male donor with early-stage non-small cell lung cancer.

This clonotype showed up many times. The chain has TRBV11-2 and TRBJ2-1, with TRBD1 matching 9 bases. The germline V gene has CDR1 SGHAT and CDR2 FQNNGV. V shed 5 bases, J shed 3 bases, and the junction held 5 bases outside the gene matches. The CDR3 runs to 15 residues. This chain's CDR3 is CASSVYRGHYNEQFF. As DNA, the CDR3 is TGTGCCAGCAGCGTCTACAGGGGGCACTACAATGAGCAGTTCTTC.

Only a few counts were recorded for this clonotype. V is TRBV29-1 and J is TRBJ2-3; the match to TRBD2 covers 8 bases. Germline values: CDR1 SQVTM, CDR2 ANQGSEA. The CDR3 is made up of 14 amino acids. V trimming: 6 bases; J trimming: 2 bases; junction bases outside the gene matches: 7. CDR3 loop: CSVREGRSTDTQYF. CDR3 DNA: TGCAGCGTCCGGGAGGGCAGGTCCACAGATACGCAGTATTTT.

The chain is built from TRBV12-3 or TRBV12-4 and TRBJ2-7; possibly TRBD1 for D (6 bases). V gave up 0 bases and J gave up 7 bases, with 13 bases separating them. This CDR3 is built from 14 residues. Here the CDR3 reads CASSLAGALQEQYF. As DNA, the CDR3 is TGTGCCAGCAGTTTAGCGGGGGCTCTGCAAGAGCAGTACTTC.

This chain links TRBV30 with TRBJ1-1; no reliable D call. Between the trimmed V and J ends, which lost 2 bases and 0 bases, there was a span of 10 bases. The CDR3 length is 14 residues. Germline assignment: CDR1 GTSNPN and CDR2 SVGIG (reference sequence). CDR3 residues: CAWSRTFMNTEAFF. CDR3 DNA: TGTGCCTGGAGTCGAACCTTCATGAACACTGAAGCTTTCTTT.

The CDR3: CASSTSSGSTDTQYF. The CDR3 DNA reads as TGTGCCAGCAGCACCTCTAGCGGTAGCACAGATACGCAGTATTTT. The chain uses TRBV11-1 and TRBJ2-3; 7 nucleotides agree with TRBD2. Trimming cost V 5 bases and J 0 bases; bases outside gene matches: 5. This CDR3 region has 15 residues. From germline, CDR1 is SGHAT and CDR2 FQDESV (reference sequence). Full variable domain (remainder filled in from reference TRBV11-1 and TRBJ2-3): EAEVAQSPRYKITEKSQAVAFWCDPISGHATLYWYRQILGQGPELLVQFQDESVVDDSQLPKDRFSAERLKGVDSTLKIQPAELGDSAMYLCASSTSSGSTDTQYFGPGTRLTVL.

This clonotype has ten or more counts. The chain recombines TRBV10-3 with TRBJ2-3, with 9 bases lining up with TRBD2. J gave up 3 bases and V 6 bases, and 13 bases lay outside the gene matches. Germline V gives CDR1 ENHRY, CDR2 SYGVKD. This CDR3 comprises 17 residues. The CDR3 protein is CAIRSGLAVRWTDTQYF. The CDR3 region has the DNA TGTGCCATCAGATCGGGACTAGCAGTCAGATGGACAGATACGCAGTATTTT.

This clonotype has a count of ten or more. The chain carries TRBV6-2 or TRBV6-3 and TRBJ2-4, with D perhaps TRBD2 (8 bases). The germline V gene encodes CDR1 MNHEY and CDR2 SVGEGT. The CDR3 covers 14 residues. The V end lost 6 bases, the J end lost 11 bases, and 20 bases lay between the germline ends. The CDR3 loop is CASSPTGGTAVQYF. The CDR3 bases are TGTGCCAGCAGCCCCACGGGAGGGACAGCCGTTCAGTACTTC.

This clonotype showed up many times. The CDR3 bases are TGTGCCAGCACCATTTTTGGCAGCAATGGAGATACGCAGTATTTT. Translated, it gives CASTIFGSNGDTQYF. V and J are TRBV2 and TRBJ2-3; D unresolved. The CDR3 loop spans 15 amino acids. Trimming left V 7 bases short and J 5 bases short, with 19 bases between. Germline loops: CDR1 SNHLY, CDR2 FYNNEI.

This clonotype turned up a few times. This rearrangement joins TRBV4-2 to TRBJ1-6, with 10 bases aligning to TRBD1. The CDR3 has 16 residues. The V and J ends lost 1 base and 8 bases, in that order; junction bases with no gene match: 5. Germline CDR1 is LGHNA and CDR2 is YNFKEQ. The CDR3 region is CASSQGDRGLHSPLHF. CDR3 DNA: TGTGCCAGCAGCCAAGGGGACAGGGGATTGCATTCACCCCTCCACTTT.

This clonotype occurred many times. The rearrangement links TRBV5-1 to TRBJ2-2; TRBD1 matches at 7 bases. Germline V gene lookup returns CDR1 SGHRS and CDR2 YFSETQ. Germline trimming cut 2 bases from V and 6 bases from J; bases unmatched to any gene: 4. The CDR3 consists of 14 residues. CDR3 amino acids: CASSLQGPSGELFF. The CDR3 DNA sequence: TGCGCCAGCAGCTTACAGGGGCCGTCCGGGGAGCTGTTTTTT.

The rearrangement uses TRBV7-9 and TRBJ2-1; TRBD1 matches at 8 bases. CDR3 length: 16 residues. V gave up 2 bases and J gave up 5 bases; unmatched junction bases: 8. Germline assignment: CDR1 SEHNR and CDR2 FQNEAQ (reference sequence). The CDR3 DNA reads TGTGCCAGCAGCTTAAAGGGAGACAGGGGTAACAATGAGCAGTTCTTC. Translation gives CASSLKGDRGNNEQFF.

A remark on this clonotype: Possible read error: a much larger clone is one base away. The rearrangement uses TRBV20-1 and TRBJ1-5, with no clear D. There are 12 residues in the CDR3. Germline V gene lookup returns CDR1 DFQATT and CDR2 SNEGSKA (reference sequence). CDR3 DNA: TGCAGTGCTAGAGTAAGCAATCGGCCCCAGCATTTT. Its translation is CSARVSNRPQHF.

This clonotype was seen a few times. The chain is built from TRBV19 and TRBJ2-5; either TRBD1 or TRBD2 may supply D (6 bases each). The CDR3 sequence is 14 residues long. Germline lookup yields CDR1 LNHDA and CDR2 SQIVND (reference sequence). The ends were cut back, 4 bases at V and 3 bases at J, with 12 bases in the middle. The CDR3 spells CASSKEGHKETQYF. CDR3 DNA: TGTGCCAGTAGTAAGGAGGGACACAAAGAGACCCAGTACTTC.

This clonotype has more than one count but fewer than ten. This rearrangement joins TRBV10-1 to TRBJ2-7, with D tentatively TRBD1 (6 bases). This CDR3 has 13 amino acids. The V gene's germline CDR1 is WNHNN and CDR2 SYGVQD (reference sequence). V was cut by 3 bases and J by 5 bases, with 11 bases left in between. CDR3 nucleotide sequence: TGCGCCAGCAGTGACCAGGGGAGCCACGAGCAGTACTTC. Translated, it gives CASSDQGSHEQYF.

This clonotype came up many times. The chain links TRBV20-1 to TRBJ2-5; D gene unclear. CDR3 length: 12 residues. Germline V gene sequence: CDR1 DFQATT, CDR2 SNEGSKA (reference sequence). The V end was cut by 5 bases, the J end by 2 bases, with 9 bases between. CDR3 in DNA: TGCAGTGCTTCGGACCAACAAGAGACCCAGTACTTC. It specifies CSASDQQETQYF.

The sample holds many counts of this clonotype. The J gene is TRBJ1-2, the V gene TRBV6-1; D gene uncertain. CDR1 and CDR2 from the germline V gene are MNHNS and SASEGT. The CDR3 has 13 amino acids. V lost 6 bases and J lost 6, with 14 bases in between. The CDR3 is CASRAGTVDGYTF. The CDR3 DNA reads TGTGCCAGCAGGGCTGGAACGGTCGATGGCTACACCTTC.

This clonotype is medium-sized. The rearrangement joins TRBV20-1 to TRBJ1-2, with D hard to call. With 6 bases removed from V and 1 base from J, the gap between germline ends came to 15 bases. Per the germline V gene, CDR1 is DFQATT and CDR2 is SNEGSKA (reference sequence). CDR3 length: 14 amino acids. The CDR3 protein is CSARRDSFNYGYTF. CDR3 DNA: TGCAGTGCGCGAAGGGATTCTTTTAACTATGGCTACACCTTC.

This clonotype has at least ten counts. The chain joins TRBV6-2 or TRBV6-3 to TRBJ2-7; D is uncertain. This CDR3 is 12 amino acids long. Trimming took off 3 bases at V and 5 bases at J, with 8 bases between the two ends. Germline CDR1 is MNHEY and CDR2 is SVGEGT. The CDR3 coding sequence is TGTGCCAGCAGTTATGGAGTCAACGAGCAGTACTTC. This codes for CASSYGVNEQYF.

There are many counts of this clonotype. DNA for the CDR3: TGCAGTGCTACTTTCACCAGGGACGGACTCTCTTCCTACAATGAGCAGTTCTTC. Its translation: CSATFTRDGLSSYNEQFF. V usage is TRBV20-1 and J usage is TRBJ2-1; D assignment may be TRBD1 or TRBD2 (5 bases each). This CDR3 region has 18 residues. V gave up 4 bases and J gave up 1 base, with 23 bases separating them. Germline loops: CDR1 DFQATT, CDR2 SNEGSKA (reference sequence).

V gene TRBV7-9 combines with J gene TRBJ2-3; D might be TRBD1 or TRBD2, each matching 5 bases. The CDR3 covers 16 residues. The V and J ends lost 5 bases and 5 bases respectively, with 20 bases between them. The germline gives CDR1 SEHNR, CDR2 FQNEAQ (reference sequence). CDR3 residues: CASSPGSSGFQDTQYF. DNA of the CDR3: TGTGCCAGCAGCCCAGGGAGTAGTGGTTTCCAAGATACGCAGTATTTT.

This clonotype was seen many times. V usage is TRBV12-3 or TRBV12-4 and J usage is TRBJ1-5, with TRBD1 as a possible D gene (5 bases). This CDR3 has 15 residues. Trimming took off 2 bases at V and 2 bases at J, with 10 bases between the two ends. The CDR3: CASSLSGMGNQPQHF. Written as DNA, the CDR3 is TGTGCCAGCAGTTTATCAGGGATGGGCAATCAGCCCCAGCATTTT.